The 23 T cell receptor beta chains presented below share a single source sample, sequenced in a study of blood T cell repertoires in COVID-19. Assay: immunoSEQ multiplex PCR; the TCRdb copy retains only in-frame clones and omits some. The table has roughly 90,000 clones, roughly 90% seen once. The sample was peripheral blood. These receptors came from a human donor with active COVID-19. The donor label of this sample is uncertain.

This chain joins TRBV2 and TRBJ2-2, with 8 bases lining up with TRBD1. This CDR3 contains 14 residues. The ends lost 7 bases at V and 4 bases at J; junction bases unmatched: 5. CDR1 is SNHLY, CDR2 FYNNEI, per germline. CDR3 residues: CASNFDRGTGELFF. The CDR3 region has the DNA TGTGCCAGCAACTTTGACAGGGGCACCGGGGAGCTGTTTTTT.

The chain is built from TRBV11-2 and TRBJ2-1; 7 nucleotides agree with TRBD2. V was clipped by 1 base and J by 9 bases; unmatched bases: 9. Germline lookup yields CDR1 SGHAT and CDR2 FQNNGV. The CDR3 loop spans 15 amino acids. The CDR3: CASSLGGGGAGEQFF. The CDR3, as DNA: TGTGCCAGCAGCTTAGGCGGCGGGGGTGCGGGTGAGCAGTTCTTC.

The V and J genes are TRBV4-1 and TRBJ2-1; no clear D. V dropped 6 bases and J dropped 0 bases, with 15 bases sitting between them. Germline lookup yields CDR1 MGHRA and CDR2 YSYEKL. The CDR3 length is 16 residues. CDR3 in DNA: TGCGCCAGCAGGCCGTCCGTCTCCAGCTCCTACAATGAGCAGTTCTTC. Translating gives CASRPSVSSSYNEQFF.

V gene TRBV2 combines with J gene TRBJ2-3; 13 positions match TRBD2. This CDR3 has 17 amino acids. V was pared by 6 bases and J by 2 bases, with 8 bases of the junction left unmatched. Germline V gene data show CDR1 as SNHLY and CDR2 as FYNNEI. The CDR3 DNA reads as TGTGCCAGCAGCGGAAGGGGACTAGCGGGGACCACAGATACGCAGTATTTT. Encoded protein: CASSGRGLAGTTDTQYF.

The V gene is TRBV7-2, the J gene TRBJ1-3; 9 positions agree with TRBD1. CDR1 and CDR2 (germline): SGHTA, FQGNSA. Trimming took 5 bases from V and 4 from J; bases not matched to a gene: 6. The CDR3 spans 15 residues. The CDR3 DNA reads TGTGCCAGCAGCCCACGGACAGGGGCCGGAAACACCATATATTTT. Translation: CASSPRTGAGNTIYF.

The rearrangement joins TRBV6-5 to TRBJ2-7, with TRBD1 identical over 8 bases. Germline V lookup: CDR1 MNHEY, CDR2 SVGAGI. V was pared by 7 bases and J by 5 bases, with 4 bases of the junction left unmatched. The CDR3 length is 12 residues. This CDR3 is CASKQGVNEQYF. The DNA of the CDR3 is TGTGCCAGCAAACAGGGGGTCAACGAGCAGTACTTC.

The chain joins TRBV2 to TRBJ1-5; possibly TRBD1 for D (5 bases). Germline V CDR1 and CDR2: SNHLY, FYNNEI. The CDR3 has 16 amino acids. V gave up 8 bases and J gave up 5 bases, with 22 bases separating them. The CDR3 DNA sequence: TGTGCCAGCCGTACCGTGGGGGGGGAGGTCCATCAGCCCCAGCATTTT. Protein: CASRTVGGEVHQPQHF.

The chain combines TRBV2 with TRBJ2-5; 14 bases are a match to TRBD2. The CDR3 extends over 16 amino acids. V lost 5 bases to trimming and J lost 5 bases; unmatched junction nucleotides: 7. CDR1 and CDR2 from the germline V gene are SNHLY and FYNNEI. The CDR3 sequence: CASSRTSGGNWETQYF. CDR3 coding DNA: TGTGCCAGCAGTCGGACTAGCGGGGGGAATTGGGAGACCCAGTACTTC.

The CDR3 loop reads CASSQPGLAGREQYF. The CDR3 DNA reads as TGTGCCAGCAGCCAGCCGGGACTAGCGGGGCGCGAGCAGTACTTC. The chain has TRBV3-1 (or the pseudogene TRBV3-2) and TRBJ2-7; 13 nucleotides align to TRBD2. Trimming removed 3 bases from V and 6 bases from J; junction bases left unmatched: 5. The CDR3 consists of 15 residues. Looked up from germline, CDR1 is LGHDT and CDR2 is YNNKEL (reference sequence).

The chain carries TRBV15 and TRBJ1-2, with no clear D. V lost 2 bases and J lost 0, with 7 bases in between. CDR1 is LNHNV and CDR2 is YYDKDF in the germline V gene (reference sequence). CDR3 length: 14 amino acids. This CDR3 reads CATSRSGANYGYTF. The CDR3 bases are TGTGCCACCAGCAGAAGCGGTGCTAACTATGGCTACACCTTC.

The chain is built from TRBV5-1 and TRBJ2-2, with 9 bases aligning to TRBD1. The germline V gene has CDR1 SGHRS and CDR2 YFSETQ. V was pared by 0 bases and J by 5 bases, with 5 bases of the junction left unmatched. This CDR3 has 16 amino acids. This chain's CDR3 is CASSLDRGRYTGELFF. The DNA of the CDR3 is TGCGCCAGCAGCTTGGACAGGGGGCGGTATACCGGGGAGCTGTTTTTT. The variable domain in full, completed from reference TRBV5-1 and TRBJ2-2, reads KAGVTQTPRYLIKTRGQQVTLSCSPISGHRSVSWYQQTPGQGLQFLFEYFSETQRNKGNFPGRFSGRQFSNSRSEMNVSTLELGDSALYLCASSLDRGRYTGELFFGEGSRLTVL.

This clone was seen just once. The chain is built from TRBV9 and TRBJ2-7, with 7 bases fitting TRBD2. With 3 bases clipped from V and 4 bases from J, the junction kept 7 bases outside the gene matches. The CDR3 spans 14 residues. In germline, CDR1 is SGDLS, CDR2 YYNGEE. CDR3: CASSGRDYSYEQYF. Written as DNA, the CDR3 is TGTGCCAGCAGCGGCCGGGACTACTCATACGAGCAGTACTTC. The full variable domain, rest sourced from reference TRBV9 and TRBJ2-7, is DSGVTQTPKHLITATGQRVTLRCSPRSGDLSVYWYQQSLDQGLQFLIQYYNGEERAKGNILERFSAQQFPDLHSELNLSSLELGDSALYFCASSGRDYSYEQYFGPGTRLTVT.

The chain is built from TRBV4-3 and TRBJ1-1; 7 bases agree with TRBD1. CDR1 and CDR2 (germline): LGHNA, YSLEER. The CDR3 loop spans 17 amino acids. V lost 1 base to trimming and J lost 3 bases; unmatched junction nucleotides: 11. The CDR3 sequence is CASSQVLGGRGDTEAFF. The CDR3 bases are TGCGCCAGCAGCCAAGTTCTAGGGGGCCGCGGGGACACTGAAGCTTTCTTT.

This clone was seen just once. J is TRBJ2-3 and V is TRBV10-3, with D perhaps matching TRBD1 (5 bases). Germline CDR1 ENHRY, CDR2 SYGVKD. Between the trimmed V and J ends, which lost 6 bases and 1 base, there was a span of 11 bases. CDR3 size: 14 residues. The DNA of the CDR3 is TGTGCCATCAGAGGGGCACAGGGCACAGATACGCAGTATTTT. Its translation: CAIRGAQGTDTQYF.

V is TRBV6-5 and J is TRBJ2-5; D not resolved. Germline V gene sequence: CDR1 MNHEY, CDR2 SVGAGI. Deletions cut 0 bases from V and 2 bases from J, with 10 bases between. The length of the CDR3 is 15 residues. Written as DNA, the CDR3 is TGTGCCAGCAGTTACTCCTGGGCAAGACAAGAGACCCAGTACTTC. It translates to CASSYSWARQETQYF.

The chain's CDR3 is CATSRSGLGKTDTQYF. CDR3 DNA sequence: TGTGCCACCAGCAGATCAGGGCTAGGGAAGACAGATACGCAGTATTTT. This chain links TRBV15 with TRBJ2-3; D is possibly TRBD1 (5 bases). CDR1 and CDR2 from the germline V gene are LNHNV and YYDKDF (reference sequence). The germline V and J ends were trimmed by 2 bases and 3 bases, with 15 bases remaining between them. The CDR3 loop spans 16 amino acids.

CDR3 amino acids: CASSVVDRATEAFF. CDR3 coding DNA: TGTGCCAGCAGTGTCGTCGACAGGGCCACTGAAGCTTTCTTT. This chain uses TRBV25-1 with TRBJ1-1; the match to TRBD1 covers 7 bases. CDR3 length: 14 residues. Germline CDR1 reads MGHDK; CDR2 reads SYGVNS. Trimming cost V 4 bases and J 4 bases; bases outside gene matches: 6.

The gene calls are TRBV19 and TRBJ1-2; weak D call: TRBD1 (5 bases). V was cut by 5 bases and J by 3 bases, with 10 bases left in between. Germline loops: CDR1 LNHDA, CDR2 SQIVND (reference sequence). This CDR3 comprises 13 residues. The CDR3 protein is CASSPGLDYGYTF. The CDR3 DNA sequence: TGTGCCAGTAGTCCAGGGTTGGACTATGGCTACACCTTC.

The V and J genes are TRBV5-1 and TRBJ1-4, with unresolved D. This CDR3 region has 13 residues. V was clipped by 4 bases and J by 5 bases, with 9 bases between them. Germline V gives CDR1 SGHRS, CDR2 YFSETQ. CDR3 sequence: CASSGSSNEKLFF. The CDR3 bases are TGCGCCAGCAGCGGTAGCAGCAATGAAAAACTGTTTTTT.

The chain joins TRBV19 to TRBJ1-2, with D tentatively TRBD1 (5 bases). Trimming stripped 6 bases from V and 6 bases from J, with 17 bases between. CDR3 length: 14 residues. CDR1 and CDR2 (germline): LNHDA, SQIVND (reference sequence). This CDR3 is CASSPPGGLDGYTF. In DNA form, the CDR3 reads TGTGCCAGTAGCCCGCCCGGGGGGTTGGATGGCTACACCTTC.

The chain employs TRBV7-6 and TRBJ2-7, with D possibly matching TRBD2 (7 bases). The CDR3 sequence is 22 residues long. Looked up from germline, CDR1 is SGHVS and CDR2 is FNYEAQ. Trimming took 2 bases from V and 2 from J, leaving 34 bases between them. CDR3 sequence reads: CASSLYSIRGAIQGLETYEQYF. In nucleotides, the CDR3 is TGTGCCAGCAGCTTATATTCAATTCGGGGGGCCATACAGGGCCTGGAAACCTACGAGCAGTACTTC.

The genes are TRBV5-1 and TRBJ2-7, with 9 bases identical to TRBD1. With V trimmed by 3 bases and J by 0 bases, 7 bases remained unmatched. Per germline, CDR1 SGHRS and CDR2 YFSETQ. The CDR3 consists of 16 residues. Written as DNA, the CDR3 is TGCGCCAGCAGCTCTCAACCGACAGGGGGCTCCTACGAGCAGTACTTC. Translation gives CASSSQPTGGSYEQYF.

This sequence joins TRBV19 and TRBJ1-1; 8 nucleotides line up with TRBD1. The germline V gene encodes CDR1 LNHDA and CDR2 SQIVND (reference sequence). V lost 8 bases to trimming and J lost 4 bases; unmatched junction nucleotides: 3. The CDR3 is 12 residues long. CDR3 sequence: CASRQGSTEAFF. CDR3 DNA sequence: TGTGCCAGTCGACAGGGGTCCACTGAAGCTTTCTTT.